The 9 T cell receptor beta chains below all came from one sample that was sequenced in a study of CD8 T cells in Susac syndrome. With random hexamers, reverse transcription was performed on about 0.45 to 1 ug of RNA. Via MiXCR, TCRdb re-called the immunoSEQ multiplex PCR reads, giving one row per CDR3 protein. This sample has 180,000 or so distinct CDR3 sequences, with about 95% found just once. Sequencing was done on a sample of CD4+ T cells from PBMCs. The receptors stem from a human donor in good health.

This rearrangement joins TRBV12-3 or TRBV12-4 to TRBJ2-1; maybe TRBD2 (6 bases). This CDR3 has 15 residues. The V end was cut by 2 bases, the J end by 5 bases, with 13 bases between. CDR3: CASSLSETRHNEQFF. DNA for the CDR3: TGTGCCAGCAGTTTATCTGAGACTAGGCACAATGAGCAGTTCTTC.

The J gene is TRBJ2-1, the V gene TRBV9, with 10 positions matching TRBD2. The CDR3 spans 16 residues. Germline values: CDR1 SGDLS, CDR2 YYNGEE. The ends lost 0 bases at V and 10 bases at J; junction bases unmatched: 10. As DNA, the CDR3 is TGTGCCAGCAGCGTAGCGCCAGCGGGGGGGCAAGGCGAGCAGTTCTTC. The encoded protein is CASSVAPAGGQGEQFF.

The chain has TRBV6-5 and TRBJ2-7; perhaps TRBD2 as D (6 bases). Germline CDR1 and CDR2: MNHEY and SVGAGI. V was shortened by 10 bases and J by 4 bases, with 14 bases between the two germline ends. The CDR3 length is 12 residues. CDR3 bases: TGTGCCACCGGACTAAGAGTATACGAGCAGTACTTC. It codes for CATGLRVYEQYF.

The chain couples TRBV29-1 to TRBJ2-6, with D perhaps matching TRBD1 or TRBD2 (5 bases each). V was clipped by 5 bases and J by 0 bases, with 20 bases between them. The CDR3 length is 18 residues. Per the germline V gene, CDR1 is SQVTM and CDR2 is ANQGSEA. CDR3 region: CSVTSSGTLNSGANVLTF. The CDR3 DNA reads TGCAGCGTTACATCCTCCGGGACCCTAAACTCTGGGGCCAACGTCCTGACTTTC.

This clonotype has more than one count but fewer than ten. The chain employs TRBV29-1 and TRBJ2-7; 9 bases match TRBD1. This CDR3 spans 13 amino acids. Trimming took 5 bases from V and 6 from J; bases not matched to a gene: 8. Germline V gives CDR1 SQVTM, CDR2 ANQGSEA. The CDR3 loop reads CSVTSRQGGEQYF. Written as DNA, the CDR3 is TGCAGCGTTACATCGAGACAGGGGGGCGAGCAGTACTTC.

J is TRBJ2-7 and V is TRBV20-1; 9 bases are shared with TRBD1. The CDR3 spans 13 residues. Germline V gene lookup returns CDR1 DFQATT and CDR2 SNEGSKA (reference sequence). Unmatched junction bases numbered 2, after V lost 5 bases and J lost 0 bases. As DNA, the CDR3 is TGCAGTGCTGGGACAGGGAACTCCTACGAGCAGTACTTC. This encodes CSAGTGNSYEQYF.

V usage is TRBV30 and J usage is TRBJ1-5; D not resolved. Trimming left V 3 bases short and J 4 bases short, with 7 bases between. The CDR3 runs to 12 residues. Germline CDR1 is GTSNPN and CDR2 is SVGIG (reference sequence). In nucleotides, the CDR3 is TGTGCCTGGAGCGACGGGAATCAGCCCCAGCATTTT. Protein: CAWSDGNQPQHF.

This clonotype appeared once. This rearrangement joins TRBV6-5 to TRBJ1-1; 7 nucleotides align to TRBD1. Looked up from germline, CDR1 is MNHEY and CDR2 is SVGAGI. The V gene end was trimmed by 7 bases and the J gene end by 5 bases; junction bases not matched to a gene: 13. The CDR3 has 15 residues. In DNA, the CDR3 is TGTGCCAGCACCCGGGAACACAGGGGCAGGACTGAAGCTTTCTTT. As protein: CASTREHRGRTEAFF.

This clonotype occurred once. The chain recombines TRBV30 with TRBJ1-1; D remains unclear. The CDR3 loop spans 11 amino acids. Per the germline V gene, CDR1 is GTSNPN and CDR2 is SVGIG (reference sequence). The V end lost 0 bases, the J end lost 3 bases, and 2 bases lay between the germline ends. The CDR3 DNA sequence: TGTGCCTGGAGTGTAGACACTGAAGCTTTCTTT. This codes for CAWSVDTEAFF.